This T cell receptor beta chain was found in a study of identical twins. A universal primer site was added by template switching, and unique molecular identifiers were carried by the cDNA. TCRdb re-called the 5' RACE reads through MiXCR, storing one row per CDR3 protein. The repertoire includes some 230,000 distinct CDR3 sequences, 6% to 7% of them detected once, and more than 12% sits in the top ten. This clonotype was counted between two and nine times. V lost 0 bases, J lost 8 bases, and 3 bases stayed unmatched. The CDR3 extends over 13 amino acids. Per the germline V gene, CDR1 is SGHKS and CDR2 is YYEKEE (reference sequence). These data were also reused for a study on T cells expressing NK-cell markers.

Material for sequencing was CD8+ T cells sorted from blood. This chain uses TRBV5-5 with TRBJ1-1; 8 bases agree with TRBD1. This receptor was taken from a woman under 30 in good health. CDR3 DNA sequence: TGTGCCAGCAGCTTGGGGACAGGGCCCGAAGCTTTCTTT. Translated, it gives CASSLGTGPEAFF. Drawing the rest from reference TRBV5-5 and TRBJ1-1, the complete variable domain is DAGVTQSPTHLIKTRGQQVTLRCSPISGHKSVSWYQQVLGQGPQFIFQYYEKEERGRGNFPDRFSARQFPNYSSELNVNALLLGDSALYLCASSLGTGPEAFFGQGTRLTVV.